This entry is about one T cell receptor beta chain. The target antigen is unknown. The source of the sample is a study of cytomegalovirus exposure and HLA in healthy donors. General study results and limits: Accurate prediction of most subjects' HLA-A and HLA-B alleles from TCR beta sequences was reported.

The ends lost 4 bases at V and 5 bases at J; junction bases unmatched: 9. The CDR3 loop spans 15 amino acids. Germline CDR1 MNHEY, CDR2 SMNVEV (reference sequence). PCR was performed using 60 Vbeta and 13 Jbeta primers. Libraries were prepared by immunoSEQ multiplex PCR; TCRdb keeps only in-frame clonotypes and omits some of them. The repertoire includes about 63,000 clones, approximately 90% of them detected once, and roughly 12% sits in the top ten. The sample comprised PBMCs. The TCR sequence derives from a woman aged 25 to 39 in good health and CMV-seropositive. The chain carries TRBV27 and TRBJ2-7; 9 nucleotides agree with TRBD1. CDR3 nucleotide sequence: TGTGCCAGCAGTTCCGCGGTTTGGGACAGGGACGAGCAGTACTTC. It codes for CASSSAVWDRDEQYF.